Below, 14 T cell receptor beta chains from the same sample are listed, as sequenced in a study of T cell responses to AZD1222 COVID-19 vaccine (dated by TCRdb to the early 2020s). The sample's time point, from its label and the paper: baseline before first vaccination. To prepare the library, the immunoSEQ multiplex PCR assay was applied. Here the immuneACCESS table is served through TCRdb, limited to in-frame sequences with V and J called. Missing clones are a known gap in these copies; in checked studies unresolved V genes cover under half, and the rest lacks a known reason. In this sample the table shows 150,000 to 160,000 clones, around nine tenths of which occur a single time. The top ten clonotypes cover over 15% of the sample. Sequenced here: peripheral blood, sampled on day 0 of AZD1222 vaccination. The receptors were gathered from an adult in good health.

The V and J genes are TRBV10-1 and TRBJ1-5; D might be TRBD1 (5 bases). This CDR3 comprises 18 residues. V lost 0 bases to trimming and J lost 0 bases, with 15 bases between them. Germline V lookup: CDR1 WNHNN, CDR2 SYGVQD (reference sequence). The CDR3 DNA reads as TGCGCCAGCAGTGAGTCGGGGGGAGAGGGCCATAGCAATCAGCCCCAGCATTTT. The encoded protein is CASSESGGEGHSNQPQHF.

This chain joins TRBV29-1 and TRBJ1-2, with D possibly TRBD1 on 6 matching bases. The CDR3 totals 14 residues. V lost 6 bases to trimming and J lost 0 bases, with 14 bases between them. From germline, CDR1 is SQVTM and CDR2 ANQGSEA. CDR3: CSVPRGPANYGYTF. In DNA form, the CDR3 reads TGCAGCGTCCCCAGGGGTCCCGCTAACTATGGCTACACCTTC. Using reference TRBV29-1 and TRBJ1-2 for the parts outside the CDR3, the full variable domain is SAVISQKPSRDICQRGTSLTIQCQVDSQVTMMFWYRQQPGQSLTLIATANQGSEATYESGFVIDKFPISRPNLTFSTLTVSNMSPEDSSIYLCSVPRGPANYGYTFGSGTRLTVV.

This CDR3 is CASSWAGTGTEAFF. CDR3 in DNA: TGTGCCAGCAGCTGGGCAGGGACGGGGACTGAAGCTTTCTTT. V gene TRBV5-8 combines with J gene TRBJ1-1, with D perhaps TRBD1 (5 bases). V was cut by 3 bases and J by 5 bases, with 14 bases left in between. Germline V gene data show CDR1 as SGHTS and CDR2 as YDEGEE. The CDR3 consists of 14 residues.

The V and J genes are TRBV2 and TRBJ2-1; 8 bases are shared with TRBD2. Trimming at V came to 4 bases and at J to 8 bases, leaving 7 bases not matched to a gene. This CDR3 contains 14 residues. Germline lookup yields CDR1 SNHLY and CDR2 FYNNEI. The CDR3 region has the DNA TGTGCCAGCAGTGTGGAGAGCGGGAGCCATGAGCAGTTCTTC. It encodes CASSVESGSHEQFF.

The rearrangement uses TRBV6-2 or TRBV6-3 and TRBJ1-5, with 9 positions matching TRBD1. CDR3 length equals 14 residues. V shed 6 bases, J shed 5 bases, and the junction held 5 bases outside the gene matches. Germline assignment: CDR1 MNHEY and CDR2 SVGEGT. The CDR3 sequence is CASSPTGGHQPQHF. CDR3 bases: TGTGCCAGCAGCCCAACAGGGGGCCATCAGCCCCAGCATTTT.

This clone has a single count. J is TRBJ2-3 and V is TRBV29-1, with a possible D match to TRBD2 (5 bases). The CDR3 sequence is 14 residues long. The germline V gene encodes CDR1 SQVTM and CDR2 ANQGSEA. Trimming removed 4 bases from V and 1 base from J, with 12 bases in between. CDR3 sequence: CSVALAGRTDTQYF. As DNA, the CDR3 is TGCAGCGTTGCGCTAGCCGGACGCACAGATACGCAGTATTTT.

This rearrangement joins TRBV24-1 to TRBJ2-1; TRBD2 matches at 10 bases. The CDR3 has 15 residues. After removal of 5 bases from V and 5 bases from J, the junction contained 5 bases not matched to a gene. CDR1 and CDR2 (germline): KGHDR, SFDVKD. The CDR3 DNA reads as TGTGCCACCAGTGGAGCGGGAGGGCCACACAATGAGCAGTTCTTC. Residues: CATSGAGGPHNEQFF.

This chain connects TRBV3-1 (or the pseudogene TRBV3-2) to TRBJ1-6, with D maybe TRBD1 (6 bases). Germline loops: CDR1 LGHDT, CDR2 YNNKEL (reference sequence). Trimming cost V 4 bases and J 6 bases, with 13 bases left between them. CDR3 size: 15 residues. The CDR3 bases are TGTGCCAGCAGCCCCGAAGTACAGGGTAATTCACCCCTCCACTTT. Its translation: CASSPEVQGNSPLHF.

The chain couples TRBV6-5 to TRBJ1-2; no reliable D call. V shed 7 bases and J shed 0 bases, with 15 bases lying between them. Germline V lookup: CDR1 MNHEY, CDR2 SVGAGI. The CDR3 spans 15 residues. CDR3 DNA sequence: TGTGCCAGCACCGGAAGGCAGTTTGCTAACTATGGCTACACCTTC. It encodes CASTGRQFANYGYTF.

The V and J genes are TRBV4-3 and TRBJ2-5, with TRBD2 matching over 12 bases. CDR3 length: 17 amino acids. Germline V gives CDR1 LGHNA, CDR2 YSLEER. V shed 0 bases and J 4 bases; nucleotides not matched to a gene: 6. The CDR3 nucleotides read TGCGCCAGCAGCCAAGAACCGCTAGCGGGGGGGACAGAGACCCAGTACTTC. It is translated as CASSQEPLAGGTETQYF.

The chain links TRBV2 to TRBJ1-5; D is unresolved. The V gene's germline CDR1 is SNHLY and CDR2 FYNNEI. The V end was cut by 6 bases, the J end by 0 bases, with 15 bases between. The CDR3 is 16 amino acids. Here the CDR3 DNA reads TGTGCCAGCAGCAGTCTCCCCACGGGTAGCAATCAGCCCCAGCATTTT. This codes for CASSSLPTGSNQPQHF. Supplemented by reference TRBV2 and TRBJ1-5, the full variable domain reads EPEVTQTPSHQVTQMGQEVILRCVPISNHLYFYWYRQILGQKVEFLVSFYNNEISEKSEIFDDQFSVERPDGSNFTLKIRSTKLEDSAMYFCASSSLPTGSNQPQHFGDGTRLSIL.

V is TRBV7-9 and J is TRBJ1-2, with D possibly matching TRBD1 (5 bases). Trimming stripped 6 bases from V and 5 bases from J, with 19 bases between. The CDR3 is 15 amino acids. The germline V gene encodes CDR1 SEHNR and CDR2 FQNEAQ (reference sequence). The CDR3 bases are TGTGCCAGCAGTCCGACGGGGCTTAGGTCGTATGGCTACACCTTC. Residues: CASSPTGLRSYGYTF.

The V gene is TRBV6-5, the J gene TRBJ1-2, with D perhaps TRBD1 (5 bases). The CDR3 is made up of 16 amino acids. V was cut by 3 bases and J by 7 bases, with 21 bases left in between. Germline loops: CDR1 MNHEY, CDR2 SVGAGI. Here the CDR3 reads CASSYDGALETGGYTF. The CDR3, as DNA: TGTGCCAGCAGTTATGATGGGGCCCTCGAAACCGGTGGCTACACCTTC.

V is TRBV19 and J is TRBJ1-6; 8 bases map to TRBD1. The CDR3 runs to 14 residues. Germline V gives CDR1 LNHDA, CDR2 SQIVND (reference sequence). V lost 3 bases to trimming and J lost 9 bases; unmatched junction nucleotides: 4. The CDR3 loop reads CASSMQGAGSPLHF. The CDR3 coding sequence is TGTGCCAGTAGTATGCAGGGGGCGGGTTCACCCCTCCACTTT.